The entry below gives a single TCR beta chain sequence along with its context. Antigen: not known. This CDR3 is 15 amino acids long. Trimming removed 4 bases at V and 4 bases at J, with 15 bases between. The V gene's germline CDR1 is SGHRS and CDR2 YFSETQ. TCRdb re-derived calls from the 5' RACE reads in MiXCR, one entry per CDR3 protein. The sample gives 300,000 to 400,000 distinct CDR3 sequences, roughly 9% of which show up once; around 8.6% is in the top ten. This record belongs to a study of identical twins. General study results and limits: Cord blood beta clonotypes that were abundant carried fewer insertions, and memory repertoires showed no such trend.

V gene TRBV5-1 combines with J gene TRBJ2-1, with D possibly TRBD2 on 6 matching bases. The material sequenced was naive T cells sorted from blood. The sequence was collected from a woman aged 45 to 65 in good health. The CDR3 nucleotides are TGCGCCAGCAGCGAGGGACTTGCGAGTTACAATGAGCAGTTCTTC. The encoded protein is CASSEGLASYNEQFF.